The 10 T cell receptor beta chains given below trace back to one sample, sequenced in a study of blood T cells in healthy people across ages. A J-beta primer mix and a sample-barcoded 5' primer were used in a second PCR of roughly 7 to 12 cycles. Each CDR3 protein gets one entry after TCRdb re-called the 5' RACE reads with MiXCR. The repertoire consists of some 940,000 distinct CDR3 sequences, with roughly 29% occurring once and the leading ten covering about 9.4%. These same data were also listed under a study on T cells of mothers and their children.

The material sequenced was blood. The receptor source for this set is a middle-aged woman in good health.

The table lists this clonotype with a few counts. The rearrangement joins TRBV6-6 to TRBJ1-1; D ambiguous. This CDR3 region has 14 residues. The V gene's germline CDR1 is MNHNY and CDR2 SVGAGI (reference sequence). Trimming took 7 bases from V and 2 from J, leaving 14 bases between them. CDR3 residues: CASIPPGSNTEAFF. The CDR3 DNA sequence: TGTGCCAGCATTCCCCCCGGTTCAAACACTGAAGCTTTCTTT.

The gene calls are TRBV18 and TRBJ1-1; 9 nucleotides agree with TRBD1. The germline V gene encodes CDR1 KGHSH and CDR2 LQKENI. Trimming took 4 bases from V and 4 from J; bases not matched to a gene: 10. There are 16 residues in the CDR3. This CDR3 is CASSQEQGAAGTEAFF. Here the CDR3 DNA reads TGTGCCAGCTCACAAGAACAGGGGGCCGCGGGCACTGAAGCTTTCTTT.

This clonotype was seen only a few times. CDR3 region: CASSFATGVYNEQFF. CDR3 bases: TGTGCCAGCAGCTTCGCGACAGGGGTATACAATGAGCAGTTCTTC. The V call is TRBV5-5, the J call TRBJ2-1; TRBD1 agrees at 8 bases. Trimming removed 2 bases from V and 4 bases from J; junction bases left unmatched: 5. This CDR3 region has 15 residues. The germline gives CDR1 SGHKS, CDR2 YYEKEE (reference sequence).

A note on this clonotype: A much bigger clone sits one base away, suggesting this may be a read error. This chain links TRBV15 with TRBJ1-2; D uncertain. Per germline, CDR1 LNHNV and CDR2 YYDKDF (reference sequence). This CDR3 is built from 15 residues. V gave up 5 bases and J gave up 2 bases, with 15 bases separating them. CDR3 in DNA: TGTGCCACCAGCGGTGGGCGGGTCAGAAACTATGGCTACACCTTC. Translated, it gives CATSGGRVRNYGYTF.

This clonotype was counted ten times or more. This rearrangement joins TRBV7-9 to TRBJ2-4; 7 bases line up with TRBD2. CDR3 length: 15 residues. Germline CDR1 SEHNR, CDR2 FQNEAQ (reference sequence). Unmatched junction bases numbered 1, after V lost 0 bases and J lost 2 bases. The CDR3 DNA sequence: TGTGCCAGCAGCTTAGCGGGGGGGACCAAAAACATTCAGTACTTC. Residues: CASSLAGGTKNIQYF.

This clonotype was recorded once. The rearrangement links TRBV7-2 to TRBJ2-1; the D call may be TRBD1 or TRBD2 (5 bases each). Trimming cost V 5 bases and J 9 bases, with 14 bases left between them. There are 13 residues in the CDR3. CDR1 and CDR2 from the germline V gene are SGHTA and FQGNSA. The CDR3 bases are TGTGCCAGCAGCCACGGGACGCCTCTTGAGCAGTTCTTC. Translated: CASSHGTPLEQFF.

This clonotype has a count of ten or more. The J gene is TRBJ2-5, the V gene TRBV7-9, with a tentative D call TRBD2 (6 bases). Germline V gene sequence: CDR1 SEHNR, CDR2 FQNEAQ (reference sequence). V was pared by 1 base and J by 4 bases, with 10 bases between. The length of the CDR3 is 14 residues. The CDR3 region has the DNA TGTGCCAGCAGCTTAGGAGCGGAGGGAGAGACCCAGTACTTC. This encodes CASSLGAEGETQYF.

This clonotype has only one observation. The rearrangement links TRBV7-2 to TRBJ1-3, with a possible D match to TRBD1 (6 bases). CDR1 SGHTA and CDR2 FQGNSA come from the germline V gene. V was shortened by 3 bases and J by 0 bases, with 12 bases between the two germline ends. This CDR3 contains 16 residues. The CDR3 coding sequence is TGTGCCAGCAGCTTCGACAGGAGGAGCTCTGGAAACACCATATATTTT. The encoded protein is CASSFDRRSSGNTIYF.

This clonotype appeared many times. The J gene is TRBJ2-1, the V gene TRBV10-3, with TRBD2 matching 8 bases. Germline CDR1 ENHRY, CDR2 SYGVKD. V was pared by 0 bases and J by 9 bases, with 13 bases of the junction left unmatched. The CDR3 sequence is 17 residues long. For the CDR3, the DNA is TGTGCCATCAGTGAGTCGAAGCAGCGGGAGTATTACTTTGAGCAGTTCTTC. Its protein product is CAISESKQREYYFEQFF.

This clonotype was counted many times. V and J are TRBV5-1 and TRBJ2-5, with D perhaps matching TRBD1 (5 bases). V lost 0 bases, J lost 4 bases, and 10 bases lay in between. The CDR3 runs to 14 residues. CDR1 and CDR2 from the germline V gene are SGHRS and YFSETQ. For the CDR3, the DNA is TGCGCCAGCAGCTTGGAGTCAAGGGGAGAGACCCAGTACTTC. Translating it yields CASSLESRGETQYF.